These 29 T cell receptor beta chains originate from one sample sequenced in a study of cytomegalovirus exposure and HLA in healthy donors. The PCR made use of 60 Vbeta and 13 Jbeta primers. Profiled with immunoSEQ multiplex PCR; TCRdb holds only in-frame clones, not every one. The sample shows about 150,000 clones, approximately 80% of them seen only once. The sample taken for sequencing was PBMCs. These receptor sequences come from a woman in her forties in good health and CMV-seronegative.

CDR3 sequence reads: CASSLSRFVEGASGANVLTF. The CDR3 nucleotides read TGTGCCAGCAGTTTATCAAGGTTTGTCGAGGGGGCCTCGGGGGCCAACGTCCTGACTTTC. The chain recombines TRBV28 with TRBJ2-6, with 7 nucleotides matching TRBD1. With V trimmed by 1 base and J by 4 bases, 16 bases remained unmatched. Germline CDR1 is MDHEN and CDR2 is SYDVKM. The CDR3 extends over 20 amino acids.

This rearrangement joins TRBV14 to TRBJ2-3; 7 nucleotides line up with TRBD1. The CDR3 is 14 residues long. V dropped 4 bases and J dropped 5; count of bases not matched to a gene: 6. Germline values: CDR1 SGHDN, CDR2 FVKESK. For the CDR3, the DNA is TGTGCCAGCAGCCTAGGGACAGTAGGAGATACGCAGTATTTT. Its translation is CASSLGTVGDTQYF. Drawing the rest from reference TRBV14 and TRBJ2-3, the complete variable domain is EAGVTQFPSHSVIEKGQTVTLRCDPISGHDNLYWYRRVMGKEIKFLLHFVKESKQDESGMPNNRFLAERTGGTYSTLKVQPAELEDSGVYFCASSLGTVGDTQYFGPGTRLTVL.

The chain couples TRBV29-1 to TRBJ1-3, with unresolved D. The length of the CDR3 is 14 residues. V lost 3 bases and J 2 bases, leaving 11 bases between the germline ends. The germline gives CDR1 SQVTM, CDR2 ANQGSEA. CDR3 DNA sequence: TGCAGCGTTGATCTAGATCGGGCTGGAAACACCATATATTTT. Its protein is CSVDLDRAGNTIYF.

The chain combines TRBV7-2 with TRBJ2-7, with D possibly matching TRBD2 (5 bases). V dropped 7 bases and J dropped 3 bases, with 19 bases sitting between them. Germline V gene data show CDR1 as SGHTA and CDR2 as FQGNSA. The length of the CDR3 is 15 residues. DNA for the CDR3: TGTGCCAGCACCAGAACAAGGACTTCTAACTACGAGCAGTACTTC. Encoded protein: CASTRTRTSNYEQYF.

This chain uses TRBV2 with TRBJ2-7; 10 bases line up with TRBD2. Trimming took 6 bases from V and 0 from J; bases not matched to a gene: 5. The CDR3 is made up of 15 amino acids. Looked up from germline, CDR1 is SNHLY and CDR2 is FYNNEI. CDR3 sequence reads: CASRERGGLSYEQYF. CDR3 nucleotide sequence: TGTGCCAGCAGAGAGCGGGGGGGCCTCTCCTACGAGCAGTACTTC.

This chain connects TRBV28 to TRBJ1-4; 9 nucleotides match TRBD1. The ends lost 6 bases at V and 7 bases at J; junction bases unmatched: 3. The CDR3 covers 13 residues. Germline assignment: CDR1 MDHEN and CDR2 SYDVKM. CDR3 protein: CASSMDRGEKLFF. CDR3 DNA: TGTGCCAGCAGCATGGACAGGGGTGAAAAACTGTTTTTT.

The chain uses TRBV5-1 and TRBJ2-7; the match to TRBD1 covers 7 bases. The germline CDR1 and CDR2 sequences are SGHRS and YFSETQ. The CDR3 runs 15 residues. With 3 bases clipped from V and 7 bases from J, the junction kept 13 bases outside the gene matches. CDR3 amino acids: CASSSWRQGVWEQYF. The CDR3 DNA follows: TGCGCCAGCAGCTCGTGGAGGCAGGGGGTTTGGGAGCAGTACTTC.

To note about this clone: In the same sample, other DNA sequences code for this CDR3. The genes are TRBV28 and TRBJ1-2; 7 bases align to TRBD1. This CDR3 region has 12 residues. The trim removed 7 bases at V and 8 bases at J, leaving 7 bases unmatched. Germline V gives CDR1 MDHEN, CDR2 SYDVKM. The CDR3: CASNDRVHGYTF. The CDR3 bases are TGTGCCAGCAACGACAGGGTTCACGGCTACACCTTC.

The V call is TRBV29-1, the J call TRBJ1-3; TRBD1 matches 10 bases. The germline CDR1 and CDR2 sequences are SQVTM and ANQGSEA. Trimming took 4 bases from V and 4 from J; bases not matched to a gene: 4. The CDR3 runs 14 residues. The CDR3 DNA sequence: TGCAGCGTTGCCCGGACAGGGGGAGGAAACACCATATATTTT. It yields the protein CSVARTGGGNTIYF.

The sample holds one count of this clone. The V gene is TRBV19, the J gene TRBJ2-7; 7 nucleotides line up with TRBD1. Germline assignment: CDR1 LNHDA and CDR2 SQIVND (reference sequence). The length of the CDR3 is 16 residues. V lost 1 base and J lost 3; bases outside the gene matches: 9. The DNA of the CDR3 is TGTGCCAGTAGTATAGGACCCCCGACAGGGCTCTACGAGCAGTACTTC. Translation gives CASSIGPPTGLYEQYF.

This chain joins TRBV10-3 and TRBJ2-1, with D unclear. The V gene lost 11 bases and the J gene lost 1 base, with 12 bases spanning the gap. The CDR3 is 13 residues long. The germline CDR1 and CDR2 sequences are ENHRY and SYGVKD. CDR3 in amino acids: CASQVPSYNEQFF. In DNA, the CDR3 is TGTGCCTCCCAGGTCCCTTCCTACAATGAGCAGTTCTTC.

The CDR3 DNA sequence: TGTGCTAGTGGTTTCGCTGGGGACAGGGCGCGGAATGAGCAGTTCTTC. Protein: CASGFAGDRARNEQFF. The chain employs TRBV12-5 and TRBJ2-1, with TRBD1 identical over 9 bases. Germline V gene lookup returns CDR1 LGHNT and CDR2 FRNRAP. Losses at the gene ends were 3 bases for V and 7 bases for J; bases not matched to a gene: 10. The CDR3 consists of 16 residues.

The V call is TRBV5-1, the J call TRBJ2-1; maybe TRBD2 (6 bases). The CDR3 runs to 16 residues. Trimming cost V 1 base and J 6 bases, with 17 bases left between them. CDR1 is SGHRS, CDR2 YFSETQ, per germline. This CDR3 reads CASSLFERASANEQFF. The DNA of the CDR3 is TGCGCCAGCAGCTTGTTCGAGCGGGCCTCGGCCAATGAGCAGTTCTTC.

This clone has only a few counts. The V and J genes are TRBV7-3 and TRBJ2-1; 14 bases map to TRBD2. CDR3 length: 15 amino acids. Trimming at V came to 6 bases and at J to 9 bases, leaving 7 bases not matched to a gene. The germline CDR1 and CDR2 sequences are SGHTA and FQGTGA. CDR3 sequence: CASSLGLAGVGEQFF. The CDR3 bases are TGTGCCAGCAGTCTGGGACTAGCGGGAGTGGGTGAGCAGTTCTTC. Complete variable domain (other parts from reference TRBV7-3 and TRBJ2-1): GAGVSQTPSNKVTEKGKYVELRCDPISGHTALYWYRQSLGQGPEFLIYFQGTGAADDSGLPNDRFFAVRPEGSVSTLKIQRTERGDSAVYLCASSLGLAGVGEQFFGPGTRLTVL.

Concerning this clone itself: Other nucleotide sequences from this sample produce the same CDR3. V gene TRBV7-8 combines with J gene TRBJ2-7, with a tentative D call TRBD1 (6 bases). Germline V gives CDR1 SGHVS, CDR2 FQNEAQ. The CDR3 runs 13 residues. V lost 5 bases and J 1 base, leaving 9 bases between the germline ends. CDR3 nucleotides: TGTGCCAGCAGCCCGGGGACATCCTACGAGCAGTACTTC. Protein sequence: CASSPGTSYEQYF. The full variable domain, completed using reference TRBV7-8 and TRBJ2-7, is GAGVSQSPRYKVAKRGQDVALRCDPISGHVSLFWYQQALGQGPEFLTYFQNEAQLDKSGLPSDRFFAERPEGSVSTLKIQRTQQEDSAVYLCASSPGTSYEQYFGPGTRLTVT.

The CDR3 loop reads CASSPQSRGAYEQYF. CDR3 nucleotides: TGTGCCAGCAGCCCTCAGTCCCGGGGGGCCTACGAGCAGTACTTC. V usage is TRBV6-5 and J usage is TRBJ2-7; 7 nucleotides agree with TRBD2. The V and J ends lost 6 bases and 2 bases, in that order; junction bases with no gene match: 10. This CDR3 has 15 residues. Germline CDR1 and CDR2: MNHEY and SVGAGI.

This sequence joins TRBV7-2 and TRBJ2-2; TRBD2 matches 8 bases. The CDR3 loop spans 16 amino acids. Germline V CDR1 and CDR2: SGHTA, FQGNSA. Trimming removed 2 bases from V and 5 bases from J; junction bases left unmatched: 7. The CDR3 DNA follows: TGTGCCAGCAGCTTACTGAGCGGGGGCCTAACCGGGGAGCTGTTTTTT. As protein: CASSLLSGGLTGELFF.

This clone was seen a few times. This chain connects TRBV5-1 to TRBJ1-2; TRBD1 agrees at 7 bases. The CDR3 extends over 17 amino acids. V shed 2 bases, J shed 4 bases, and the junction held 14 bases outside the gene matches. The germline V gene has CDR1 SGHRS and CDR2 YFSETQ. The CDR3 bases are TGCGCCAGCAGCTTATATGACGTACGGGCAGGGGGCTATGGCTACACCTTC. Amino acids: CASSLYDVRAGGYGYTF.

This clone was observed once. The CDR3 is CASRNNREGDYEQYF. The CDR3 coding sequence is TGTGCCAGCAGAAATAACAGGGAAGGTGACTACGAGCAGTACTTC. V usage is TRBV2 and J usage is TRBJ2-7, with D maybe TRBD1 (6 bases). Looked up from germline, CDR1 is SNHLY and CDR2 is FYNNEI. The CDR3 has 15 residues. The V and J ends lost 6 bases and 3 bases respectively, with 18 bases between them. Together with reference TRBV2 and TRBJ2-7, the CDR3 gives the full variable domain: EPEVTQTPSHQVTQMGQEVILRCVPISNHLYFYWYRQILGQKVEFLVSFYNNEISEKSEIFDDQFSVERPDGSNFTLKIRSTKLEDSAMYFCASRNNREGDYEQYFGPGTRLTVT.

The chain couples TRBV6-6 to TRBJ2-2; TRBD2 might be the D (6 bases). Per the germline V gene, CDR1 is MNHNY and CDR2 is SVGAGI (reference sequence). The CDR3 length is 14 residues. Trimming left V 2 bases short and J 7 bases short, with 11 bases between. The CDR3 coding sequence is TGTGCCAGCAGTTACCTCGGGAGCATCGGGGAGCTGTTTTTT. It codes for CASSYLGSIGELFF.

V gene TRBV5-1 combines with J gene TRBJ2-3; D is unresolved. Germline CDR1 is SGHRS and CDR2 is YFSETQ. The V end was cut by 0 bases, the J end by 0 bases, with 11 bases between. The CDR3 has 16 amino acids. The CDR3 here is CASSLAYAASTDTQYF. The CDR3 DNA is TGCGCCAGCAGCTTGGCCTATGCGGCTAGCACAGATACGCAGTATTTT.

This rearrangement joins TRBV19 to TRBJ2-3, with D tentatively TRBD1 (6 bases). Between the trimmed V and J ends, which lost 6 bases and 4 bases, there was a span of 11 bases. The V gene's germline CDR1 is LNHDA and CDR2 SQIVND (reference sequence). CDR3 length equals 13 residues. In DNA, the CDR3 is TGTGCCAGTAGGGGGGCGACAGCAGATACGCAGTATTTT. It yields the protein CASRGATADTQYF.

The V call is TRBV9, the J call TRBJ2-7, with 7 bases aligning to TRBD2. This CDR3 spans 16 amino acids. Trimming removed 0 bases from V and 6 bases from J; junction bases left unmatched: 12. Germline loops: CDR1 SGDLS, CDR2 YYNGEE. CDR3 region: CASSVAGGGWGIEQYF. The DNA for the CDR3 is TGTGCCAGCAGCGTAGCTGGGGGGGGGTGGGGCATCGAGCAGTACTTC.

The chain is built from TRBV5-8 and TRBJ2-7, with 8 bases matching TRBD1. The length of the CDR3 is 15 residues. Germline CDR1 SGHTS, CDR2 YDEGEE. Losses at the gene ends were 4 bases for V and 0 bases for J; bases not matched to a gene: 6. The CDR3 sequence: CASSTWDRSSYEQYF. CDR3 nucleotides: TGTGCCAGCAGCACCTGGGACAGGAGCTCCTACGAGCAGTACTTC. Based on the CDR3 plus reference TRBV5-8 and TRBJ2-7, the full variable domain is EAGVTQSPTHLIKTRGQQATLRCSPISGHTSVYWYQQALGLGLQFLLWYDEGEERNRGNFPPRFSGRQFPNYSSELNVNALELEDSALYLCASSTWDRSSYEQYFGPGTRLTVT.

The chain carries TRBV13 and TRBJ2-2, with D tentatively TRBD1 (6 bases). This CDR3 region has 15 residues. Germline lookup yields CDR1 PRHDT and CDR2 FYEKMQ (reference sequence). V shed 3 bases and J shed 3 bases, with 11 bases lying between them. This CDR3 is CASSFVTGDTGELFF. As DNA, the CDR3 is TGTGCCAGCAGCTTTGTGACAGGAGACACCGGGGAGCTGTTTTTT.

The J gene is TRBJ1-2, the V gene TRBV4-3, with 7 bases identical to TRBD1. CDR1 LGHNA and CDR2 YSLEER come from the germline V gene. The CDR3 extends over 16 amino acids. Losses at the gene ends were 0 bases for V and 7 bases for J; bases not matched to a gene: 11. The CDR3 DNA sequence: TGCGCCAGCAGCCAAGATGAGAGGGGGCGAGTTTCTGGCTACACCTTC. Its translation: CASSQDERGRVSGYTF.

The chain recombines TRBV7-3 with TRBJ2-3, with unresolved D. CDR3 length: 14 amino acids. The V gene's germline CDR1 is SGHTA and CDR2 FQGTGA. V was trimmed by 1 base and J by 1 base, leaving 6 bases between them. The CDR3 bases are TGTGCCAGCAGCTTAATGTCGGGCACAGATACGCAGTATTTT. This translates into CASSLMSGTDTQYF.

V is TRBV7-2 and J is TRBJ2-7; D perhaps matches TRBD1 (7 bases). The CDR3 is made up of 19 amino acids. The germline V and J ends were trimmed by 4 bases and 2 bases, with 27 bases remaining between them. The germline gives CDR1 SGHTA, CDR2 FQGNSA. The CDR3 reads CASSSAGGLTRDPAYEQYF. CDR3 DNA: TGTGCCAGCAGCTCCGCAGGGGGACTTACCAGGGATCCCGCCTACGAGCAGTACTTC.

The DNA of the CDR3 is TGTGCCAGCCGACCACTAGCGACCAGGCCATATACGCAGTATTTT. Translation gives CASRPLATRPYTQYF. This chain uses TRBV6-5 with TRBJ2-3; TRBD2 matches 7 bases. This CDR3 contains 15 residues. Germline trimming cut 8 bases from V and 7 bases from J; bases unmatched to any gene: 15. Looked up from germline, CDR1 is MNHEY and CDR2 is SVGAGI.